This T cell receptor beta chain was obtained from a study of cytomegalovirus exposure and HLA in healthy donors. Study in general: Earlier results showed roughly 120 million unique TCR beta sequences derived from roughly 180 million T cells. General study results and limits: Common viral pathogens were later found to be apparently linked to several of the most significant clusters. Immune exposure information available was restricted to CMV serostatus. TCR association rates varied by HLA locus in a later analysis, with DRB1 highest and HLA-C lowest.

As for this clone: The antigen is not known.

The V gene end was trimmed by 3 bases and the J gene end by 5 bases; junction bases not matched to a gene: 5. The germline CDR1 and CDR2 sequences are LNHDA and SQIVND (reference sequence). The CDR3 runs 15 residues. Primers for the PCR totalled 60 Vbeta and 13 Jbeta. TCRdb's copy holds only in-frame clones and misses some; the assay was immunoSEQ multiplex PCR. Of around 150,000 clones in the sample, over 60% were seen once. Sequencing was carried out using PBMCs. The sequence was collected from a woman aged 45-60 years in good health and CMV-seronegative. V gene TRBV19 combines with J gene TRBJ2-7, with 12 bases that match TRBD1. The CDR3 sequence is CASSITGTGGNEQYF. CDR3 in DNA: TGTGCCAGTAGTATTACGGGGACAGGGGGCAACGAGCAGTACTTC.